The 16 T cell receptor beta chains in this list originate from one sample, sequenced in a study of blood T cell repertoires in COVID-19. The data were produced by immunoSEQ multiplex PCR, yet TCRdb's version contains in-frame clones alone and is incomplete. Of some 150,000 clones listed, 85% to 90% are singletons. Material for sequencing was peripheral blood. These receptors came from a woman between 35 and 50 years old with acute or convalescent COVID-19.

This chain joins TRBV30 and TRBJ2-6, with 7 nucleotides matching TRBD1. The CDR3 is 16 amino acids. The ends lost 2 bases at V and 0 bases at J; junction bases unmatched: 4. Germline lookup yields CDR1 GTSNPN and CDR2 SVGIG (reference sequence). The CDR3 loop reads CAWSIDRVSGANVLTF. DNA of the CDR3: TGTGCCTGGAGTATCGACAGGGTCTCTGGGGCCAACGTCCTGACTTTC.

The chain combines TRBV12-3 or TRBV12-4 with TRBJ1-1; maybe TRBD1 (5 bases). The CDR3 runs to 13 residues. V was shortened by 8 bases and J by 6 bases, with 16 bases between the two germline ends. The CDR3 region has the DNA TGTGCCAGCCGACTTATCGGGGGTTCTGAAGCTTTCTTT. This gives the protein CASRLIGGSEAFF.

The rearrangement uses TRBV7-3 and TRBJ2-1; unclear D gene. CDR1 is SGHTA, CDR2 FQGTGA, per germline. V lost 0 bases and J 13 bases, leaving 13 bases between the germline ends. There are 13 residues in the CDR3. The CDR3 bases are TGTGCCAGCAGCTTAACTTTTGCGGATATTCAGTTCTTC. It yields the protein CASSLTFADIQFF.

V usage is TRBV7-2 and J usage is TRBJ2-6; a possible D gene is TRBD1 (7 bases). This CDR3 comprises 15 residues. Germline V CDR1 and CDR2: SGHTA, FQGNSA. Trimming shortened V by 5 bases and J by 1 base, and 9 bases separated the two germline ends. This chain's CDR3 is CASSAGGSGANVLTF. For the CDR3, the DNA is TGTGCCAGCAGCGCAGGGGGGTCTGGGGCCAACGTCCTGACTTTC.

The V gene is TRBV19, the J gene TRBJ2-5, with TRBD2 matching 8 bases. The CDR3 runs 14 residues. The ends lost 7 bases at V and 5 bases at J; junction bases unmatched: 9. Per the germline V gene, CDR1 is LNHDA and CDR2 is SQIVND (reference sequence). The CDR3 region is CASKASGSRETQYF. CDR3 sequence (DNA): TGTGCCAGTAAGGCCAGCGGGAGCCGGGAGACCCAGTACTTC.

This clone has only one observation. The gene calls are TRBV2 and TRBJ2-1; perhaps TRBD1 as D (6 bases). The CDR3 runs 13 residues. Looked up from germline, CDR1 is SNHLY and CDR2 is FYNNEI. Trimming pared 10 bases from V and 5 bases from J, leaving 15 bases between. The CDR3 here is CANKQGTNNEQFF. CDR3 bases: TGTGCCAACAAACAGGGAACGAACAATGAGCAGTTCTTC.

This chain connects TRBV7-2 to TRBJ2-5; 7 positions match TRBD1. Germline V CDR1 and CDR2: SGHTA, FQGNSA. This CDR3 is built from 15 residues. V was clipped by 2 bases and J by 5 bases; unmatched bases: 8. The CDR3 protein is CASSLRSGGWETQYF. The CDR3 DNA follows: TGTGCCAGCAGCTTAAGGTCAGGGGGATGGGAGACCCAGTACTTC.

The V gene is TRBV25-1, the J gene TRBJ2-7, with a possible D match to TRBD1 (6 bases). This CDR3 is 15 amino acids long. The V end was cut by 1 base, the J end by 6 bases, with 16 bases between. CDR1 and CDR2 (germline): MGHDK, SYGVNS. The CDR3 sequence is CASSESGQGTREQYF. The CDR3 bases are TGTGCCAGCAGTGAATCTGGGCAGGGGACACGCGAGCAGTACTTC.

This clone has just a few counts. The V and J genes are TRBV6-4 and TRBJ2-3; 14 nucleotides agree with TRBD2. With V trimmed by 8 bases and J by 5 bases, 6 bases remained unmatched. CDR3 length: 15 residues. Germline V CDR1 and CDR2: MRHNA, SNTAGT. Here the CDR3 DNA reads TGTGCCAGCGGGGGACTAGCGGGGGAGTTAGATACGCAGTATTTT. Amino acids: CASGGLAGELDTQYF.

The CDR3 loop reads CASSLPQMNTEAFF. CDR3 nucleotide sequence: TGTGCCAGTAGTCTCCCACAGATGAACACTGAAGCTTTCTTT. The chain joins TRBV19 to TRBJ1-1, with unresolved D. The CDR3 spans 14 residues. Germline CDR1 reads LNHDA; CDR2 reads SQIVND (reference sequence). Trimming stripped 5 bases from V and 0 bases from J, with 10 bases between.

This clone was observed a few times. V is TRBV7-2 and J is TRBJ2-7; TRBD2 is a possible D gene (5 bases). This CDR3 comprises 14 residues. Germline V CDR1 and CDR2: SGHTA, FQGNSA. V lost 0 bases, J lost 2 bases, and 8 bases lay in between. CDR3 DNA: TGTGCCAGCAGCTTAGCGGGGAGTACCTACGAGCAGTACTTC. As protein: CASSLAGSTYEQYF.

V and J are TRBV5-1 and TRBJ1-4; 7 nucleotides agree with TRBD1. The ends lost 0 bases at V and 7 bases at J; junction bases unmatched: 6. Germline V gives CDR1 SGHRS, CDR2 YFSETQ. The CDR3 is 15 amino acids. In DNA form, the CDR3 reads TGCGCCAGCAGCTTGGGAGGGGGCGAAAGTGAAAAACTGTTTTTT. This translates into CASSLGGGESEKLFF. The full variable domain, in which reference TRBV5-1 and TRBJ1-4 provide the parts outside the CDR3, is KAGVTQTPRYLIKTRGQQVTLSCSPISGHRSVSWYQQTPGQGLQFLFEYFSETQRNKGNFPGRFSGRQFSNSRSEMNVSTLELGDSALYLCASSLGGGESEKLFFGSGTQLSVL.

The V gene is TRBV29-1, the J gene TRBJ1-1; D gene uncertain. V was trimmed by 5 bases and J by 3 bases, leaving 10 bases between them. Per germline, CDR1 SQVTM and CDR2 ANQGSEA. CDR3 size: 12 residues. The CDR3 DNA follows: TGCAGCGTTTCAAGGAGCTACACTGAAGCTTTCTTT. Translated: CSVSRSYTEAFF. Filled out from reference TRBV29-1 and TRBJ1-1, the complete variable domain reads SAVISQKPSRDICQRGTSLTIQCQVDSQVTMMFWYRQQPGQSLTLIATANQGSEATYESGFVIDKFPISRPNLTFSTLTVSNMSPEDSSIYLCSVSRSYTEAFFGQGTRLTVV.

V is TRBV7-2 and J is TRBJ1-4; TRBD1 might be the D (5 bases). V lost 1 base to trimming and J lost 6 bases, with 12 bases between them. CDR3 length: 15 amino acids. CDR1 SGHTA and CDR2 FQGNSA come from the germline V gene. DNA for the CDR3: TGTGCCAGCAGCTTAGGCGGGGCTGGGGATGAAAAACTGTTTTTT. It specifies CASSLGGAGDEKLFF.

CDR3 sequence: CASSSTGHQETQYF. The CDR3, as DNA: TGCGCCAGCAGCTCAACAGGGCACCAAGAGACCCAGTACTTC. This chain connects TRBV5-1 to TRBJ2-5; possibly TRBD1 for D (6 bases). V gave up 3 bases and J gave up 0 bases, with 9 bases separating them. The CDR3 extends over 14 amino acids. Looked up from germline, CDR1 is SGHRS and CDR2 is YFSETQ.

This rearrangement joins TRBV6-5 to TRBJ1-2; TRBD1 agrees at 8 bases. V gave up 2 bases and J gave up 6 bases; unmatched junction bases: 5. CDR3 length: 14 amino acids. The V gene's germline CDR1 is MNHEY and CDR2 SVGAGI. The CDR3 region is CASSYAGGSDGYTF. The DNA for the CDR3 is TGTGCCAGCAGTTACGCAGGGGGCAGCGATGGCTACACCTTC.